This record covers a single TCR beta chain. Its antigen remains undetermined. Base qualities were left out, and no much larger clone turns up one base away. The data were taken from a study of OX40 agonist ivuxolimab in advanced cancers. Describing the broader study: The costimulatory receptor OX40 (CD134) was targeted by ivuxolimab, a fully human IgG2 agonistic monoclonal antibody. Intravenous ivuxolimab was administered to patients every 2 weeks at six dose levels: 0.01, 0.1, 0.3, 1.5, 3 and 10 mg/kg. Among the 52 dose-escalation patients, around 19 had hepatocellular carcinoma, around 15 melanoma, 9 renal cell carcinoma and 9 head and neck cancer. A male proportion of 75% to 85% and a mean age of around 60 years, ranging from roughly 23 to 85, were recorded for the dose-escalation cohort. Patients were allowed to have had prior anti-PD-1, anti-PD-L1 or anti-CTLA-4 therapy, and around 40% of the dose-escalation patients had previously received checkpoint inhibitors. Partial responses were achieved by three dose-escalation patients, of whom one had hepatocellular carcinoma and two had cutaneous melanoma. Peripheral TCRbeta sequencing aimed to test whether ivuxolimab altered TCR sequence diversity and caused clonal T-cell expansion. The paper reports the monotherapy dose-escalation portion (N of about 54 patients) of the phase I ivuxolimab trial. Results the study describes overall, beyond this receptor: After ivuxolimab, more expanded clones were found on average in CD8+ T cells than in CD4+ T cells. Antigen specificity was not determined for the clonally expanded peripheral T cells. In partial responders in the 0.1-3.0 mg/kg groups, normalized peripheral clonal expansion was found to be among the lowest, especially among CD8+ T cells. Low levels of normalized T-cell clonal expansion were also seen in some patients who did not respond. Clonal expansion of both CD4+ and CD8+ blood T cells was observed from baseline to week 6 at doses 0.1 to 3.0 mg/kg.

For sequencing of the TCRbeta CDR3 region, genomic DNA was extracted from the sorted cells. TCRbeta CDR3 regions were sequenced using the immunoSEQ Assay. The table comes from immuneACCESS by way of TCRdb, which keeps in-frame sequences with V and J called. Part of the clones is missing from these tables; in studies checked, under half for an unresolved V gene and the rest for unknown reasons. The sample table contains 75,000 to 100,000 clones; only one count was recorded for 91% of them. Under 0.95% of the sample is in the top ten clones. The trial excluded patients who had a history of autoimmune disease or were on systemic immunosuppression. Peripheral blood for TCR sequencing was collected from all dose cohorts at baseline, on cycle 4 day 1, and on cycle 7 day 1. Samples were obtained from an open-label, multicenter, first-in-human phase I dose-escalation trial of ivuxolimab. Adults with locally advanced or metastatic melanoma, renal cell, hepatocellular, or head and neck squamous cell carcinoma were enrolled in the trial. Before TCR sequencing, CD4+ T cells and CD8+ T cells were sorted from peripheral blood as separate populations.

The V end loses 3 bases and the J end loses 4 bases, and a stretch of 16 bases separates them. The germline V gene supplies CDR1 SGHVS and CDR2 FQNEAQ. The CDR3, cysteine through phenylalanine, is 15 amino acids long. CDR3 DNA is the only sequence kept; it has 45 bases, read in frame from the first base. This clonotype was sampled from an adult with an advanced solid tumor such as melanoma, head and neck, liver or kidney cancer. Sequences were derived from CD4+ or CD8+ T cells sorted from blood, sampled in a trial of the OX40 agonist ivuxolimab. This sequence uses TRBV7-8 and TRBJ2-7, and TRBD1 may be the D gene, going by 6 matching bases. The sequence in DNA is TGTGCCAGCAGCTTTTATCGGGACACGTCGTACGAGCAGTACTTC. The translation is CASSFYRDTSYEQYF.